This T cell receptor beta chain is from a study of blood T cell repertoires in COVID-19 (TCRdb year 2020). Background on the whole study: The collaborator samples originated in the United States, Italy and Spain and spanned the acute and convalescent phases of COVID-19. The repertoires were made available in a free public database intended to serve as a resource for research on the immune response to SARS-CoV-2. The material from the prospective study consisted of cDNA or gDNA derived from T cells, B-cell-depleted T cells, or PBMCs. HLA class I and class II types, where available, came from metadata supplied by the sample provider rather than from assay-based typing. The dataset comprised deeply sampled blood TCRbeta repertoires from subjects exposed to, actively infected with, or recovered from COVID-19. The samples were drawn from two sources: the first 160 participants of the ongoing ImmuneRACE study, and some 1,300 subjects contributed by 6 global collaborators. Sample metadata almost always included a de-identified subject ID, COVID-19 status, age in years and sex.

Note on this clone: Its antigen has not been determined. Base qualities are not at hand, and no much larger clone is one base apart.

The paper as a whole reports these results and caveats: How much clinical and demographic metadata was included differed by source and by participant, and the metadata was provided uncurated.

TCRbeta CDR3 regions were amplified from genomic DNA by means of the immunoSEQ Assay, a bias-controlled multiplex PCR. In the original analysis: Within the assay, amplification of reference gene primers was used to estimate how many nucleated cells each sample contained. To quantify the absolute abundance of each unique TCRbeta CDR3 rearrangement, sequence reads were collapsed and filtered. For each sample, productive Simpson clonality was calculated by taking the square root of Simpson's diversity index across productive rearrangements. TCRdb re-hosts the immuneACCESS table, in-frame sequences only. Its copies lack some clones; in the studies checked, an unresolved V gene accounts for under half of them, and the cause for the rest is not known. V, J and clone size are those of that table, while D and trimming were read from the DNA. The table for this sample lists about 250,000 clones; 81% of them were counted only once. Of the sample, roughly 7.9% is held by the ten largest clones.

Each collaborating institution followed its own protocols to collect whole blood in K2EDTA tubes. For TCRbeta analysis, collaborator samples were shipped as frozen whole blood, as isolated PBMCs, or as DNA extracted from either sample type. Source material: peripheral blood. This sequence was found in a woman older than 75 with acute or convalescent COVID-19.

The CDR3 corresponds to CASSQDAQGGSYNSPLHF. The nucleotides read TGCGCCAGCAGCCAAGATGCCCAAGGGGGTTCCTATAATTCACCCCTCCACTTT. This chain joins TRBV4-1 to TRBJ1-6; TRBD1 is a possible D gene, resting on 6 matching bases. Trimming at the junction amounts to 0 bases on V and 1 base on J, and the germline ends lie 13 bases apart. In the germline V gene, CDR1 corresponds to MGHRA and CDR2 to YSYEKL. The CDR3 spans 18 residues, from the cysteine through the phenylalanine. Only the CDR3 DNA is retained, 54 bases long and in frame from the first base.